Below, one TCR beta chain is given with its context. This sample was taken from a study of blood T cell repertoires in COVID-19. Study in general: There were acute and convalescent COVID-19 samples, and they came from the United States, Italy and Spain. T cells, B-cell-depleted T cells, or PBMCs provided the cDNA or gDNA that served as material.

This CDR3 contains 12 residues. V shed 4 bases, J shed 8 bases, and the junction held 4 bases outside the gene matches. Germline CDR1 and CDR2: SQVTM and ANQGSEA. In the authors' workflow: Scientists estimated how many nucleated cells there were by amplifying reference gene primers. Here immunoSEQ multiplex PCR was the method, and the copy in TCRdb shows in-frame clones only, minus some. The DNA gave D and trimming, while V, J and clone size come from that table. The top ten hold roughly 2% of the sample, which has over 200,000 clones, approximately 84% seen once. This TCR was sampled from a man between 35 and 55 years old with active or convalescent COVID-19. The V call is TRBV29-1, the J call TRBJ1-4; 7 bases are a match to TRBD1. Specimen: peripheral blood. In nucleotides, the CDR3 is TGCAGCGTTGGCGACAGGGTAGAAAAACTGTTTTTT. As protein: CSVGDRVEKLFF.